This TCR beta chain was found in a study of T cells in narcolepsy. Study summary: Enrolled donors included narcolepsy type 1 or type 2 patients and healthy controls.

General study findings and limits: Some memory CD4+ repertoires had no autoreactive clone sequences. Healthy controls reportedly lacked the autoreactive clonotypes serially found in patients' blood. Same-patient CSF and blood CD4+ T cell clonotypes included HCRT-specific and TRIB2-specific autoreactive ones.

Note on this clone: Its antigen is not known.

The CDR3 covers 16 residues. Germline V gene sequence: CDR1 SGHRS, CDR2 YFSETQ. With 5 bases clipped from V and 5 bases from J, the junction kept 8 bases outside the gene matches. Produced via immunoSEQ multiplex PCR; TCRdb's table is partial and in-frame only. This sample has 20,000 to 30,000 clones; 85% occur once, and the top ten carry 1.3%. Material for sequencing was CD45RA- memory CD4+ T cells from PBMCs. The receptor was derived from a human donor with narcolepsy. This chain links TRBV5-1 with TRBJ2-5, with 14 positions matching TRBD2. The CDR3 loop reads CASRAGTSGSGETQYF. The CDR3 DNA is TGCGCCAGCAGGGCCGGGACTAGCGGGAGTGGGGAGACCCAGTACTTC.